This entry lists 15 T cell receptor beta chains sequenced from one sample in a study of blood T cells in healthy people across ages. A second PCR of roughly 7 to 11 cycles used a sample-barcoded 5' primer and a J-beta primer mix. Each CDR3 protein is one row after TCRdb ran MiXCR on the 5' RACE reads. Of some 860,000 distinct CDR3 sequences listed, roughly 56% were seen once; the top ten hold roughly 25%. The sample taken for sequencing was blood. All receptors come from a man aged 35-49 years in good health.

The CDR3 spells CASNLPLHF. CDR3 coding DNA: TGTGCCAGCAACCTCCCCCTCCACTTT. V gene TRBV28 combines with J gene TRBJ1-6; no definite D call. CDR3 length: 9 amino acids. The germline V gene encodes CDR1 MDHEN and CDR2 SYDVKM. The V end lost 7 bases, the J end lost 13 bases, and 5 bases lay between the germline ends.

In its sample, this clonotype was seen a few times. The chain has TRBV15 and TRBJ2-3; TRBD2 is a possible D gene (7 bases). The CDR3 is 15 residues long. CDR1 is LNHNV and CDR2 is YYDKDF in the germline V gene (reference sequence). The V end was cut by 3 bases, the J end by 3 bases, with 13 bases between. This CDR3 reads CATSSPGGGTDTQYF. The CDR3 DNA sequence: TGTGCCACCAGCAGCCCGGGGGGCGGTACAGATACGCAGTATTTT.

The chain employs TRBV28 and TRBJ2-7; D is tentatively TRBD1 or TRBD2 (6 bases each). The CDR3 covers 16 residues. V shed 7 bases and J shed 4 bases, with 23 bases lying between them. The germline gives CDR1 MDHEN, CDR2 SYDVKM. This chain's CDR3 is CASTPGGGNSGYEQYF. DNA for the CDR3: TGTGCCAGCACTCCCGGGGGCGGTAACAGTGGGTACGAGCAGTACTTC. Combining the CDR3 with reference TRBV28 and TRBJ2-7 gives the whole variable domain DVKVTQSSRYLVKRTGEKVFLECVQDMDHENMFWYRQDPGLGLRLIYFSYDVKMKEKGDIPEGYSVSREKKERFSLILESASTNQTSMYLCASTPGGGNSGYEQYFGPGTRLTVT.

The V gene is TRBV13, the J gene TRBJ2-5; D is uncertain. The V gene lost 4 bases and the J gene lost 4 bases, with 13 bases spanning the gap. The CDR3 is 14 amino acids. The germline V gene encodes CDR1 PRHDT and CDR2 FYEKMQ (reference sequence). The CDR3 DNA reads TGTGCCAGCAGCTCCCCACTCTGGGGAGAGACCCAGTACTTC. Protein sequence: CASSSPLWGETQYF.

On this clonotype: An end of the junction does not agree with germline; a read error may underlie this. The chain joins TRBV7-3 to TRBJ2-1; D remains unclear. Germline loops: CDR1 SGHTA, CDR2 FQGTGA. The CDR3 is 16 residues long. CDR3 region: CASSLVGGNSYNKQFF. In DNA form, the CDR3 reads TGTGCCAGCAGCTTAGTTGGCGGTAATTCCTACAATAAGCAGTTCTTC.

This chain links TRBV25-1 with TRBJ1-6; D gene unclear. The germline CDR1 and CDR2 sequences are MGHDK and SYGVNS. The CDR3 covers 14 residues. V lost 4 bases and J lost 9, with 13 bases in between. This CDR3 is CASSVVVFGSPLHF. In DNA, the CDR3 is TGTGCCAGCAGTGTGGTGGTCTTTGGTTCACCCCTCCACTTT.

CDR3 amino acids: CASSVGAGGDQPQHF. DNA of the CDR3: TGTGCCAGCAGCGTAGGGGCAGGGGGGGATCAGCCCCAGCATTTT. The chain has TRBV9 and TRBJ1-5; 7 nucleotides match TRBD1. Unmatched junction bases numbered 5, after V lost 0 bases and J lost 5 bases. Germline CDR1 SGDLS, CDR2 YYNGEE. The CDR3 extends over 15 amino acids.

This chain uses TRBV4-1 with TRBJ1-5, with unresolved D. The CDR3 loop spans 15 amino acids. Trimming removed 0 bases from V and 4 bases from J, with 10 bases in between. The germline gives CDR1 MGHRA, CDR2 YSYEKL. The CDR3: CASSQEILPNQPQHF. CDR3 DNA sequence: TGCGCCAGCAGCCAAGAAATCCTACCTAATCAGCCCCAGCATTTT.

V is TRBV28 and J is TRBJ1-2, with D unclear. CDR3 length equals 11 residues. CDR1 and CDR2 (germline): MDHEN, SYDVKM. The V end was cut by 4 bases, the J end by 6 bases, with 6 bases between. In DNA, the CDR3 is TGTGCCAGCAGTTCTCAGCATGGCTACACCTTC. Protein product: CASSSQHGYTF.

There are a few counts of this clonotype. This chain uses TRBV7-9 with TRBJ2-7; possible D gene TRBD1, 6 bases. Trimming left V 4 bases short and J 0 bases short, with 7 bases between. The V gene's germline CDR1 is SEHNR and CDR2 FQNEAQ (reference sequence). This CDR3 comprises 13 residues. The CDR3 nucleotides are TGTGCCAGCAGCTCCAGGGGCTCCTACGAGCAGTACTTC. This encodes CASSSRGSYEQYF. Drawing the rest from reference TRBV7-9 and TRBJ2-7, the complete variable domain is DTGVSQNPRHKITKRGQNVTFRCDPISEHNRLYWYRQTLGQGPEFLTYFQNEAQLEKSRLLSDRFSAERPKGSFSTLEIQRTEQGDSAMYLCASSSRGSYEQYFGPGTRLTVT.

Comment on this clonotype: A read error is possible here, since a much larger clone lies one base away. The chain couples TRBV29-1 to TRBJ2-6; D may be TRBD2 (7 bases). Germline assignment: CDR1 SQVTM and CDR2 ANQGSEA. CDR3 length: 18 residues. The CDR3 bases are TGCAGCGTGTGGGAGGGGGAGACCTCTAACTCTGGGGCCAACGTCCCGACTTTC. This encodes CSVWEGETSNSGANVPTF.

This clonotype has ten or more counts. This chain uses TRBV3-1 with TRBJ2-5; D tentatively fits TRBD1 or TRBD2 (5 bases each). Germline CDR1 reads LGHDT; CDR2 reads YNNKEL (reference sequence). The CDR3 covers 13 residues. Trimming stripped 4 bases from V and 3 bases from J, with 9 bases between. CDR3 region: CASSRRGEETQYF. CDR3 sequence (DNA): TGTGCCAGCAGCCGACGGGGCGAAGAGACCCAGTACTTC.

This clonotype was detected a few times. V and J are TRBV4-1 and TRBJ2-5; maybe TRBD1 (6 bases). The germline V gene has CDR1 MGHRA and CDR2 YSYEKL. The CDR3 spans 14 residues. V dropped 0 bases and J dropped 4 bases, with 9 bases sitting between them. Written as DNA, the CDR3 is TGCGCCAGCAGCCAAGATTTGACAGGAGAGACCCAGTACTTC. Amino acids: CASSQDLTGETQYF.

A few counts support this clonotype. The rearrangement joins TRBV28 to TRBJ2-7; weak D call: TRBD2 (5 bases). V gave up 8 bases and J gave up 0 bases, with 17 bases separating them. The CDR3 is made up of 15 amino acids. Germline V CDR1 and CDR2: MDHEN, SYDVKM. The CDR3 loop is CASVSAPTGSYEQYF. The CDR3 DNA is TGTGCCAGCGTTAGCGCCCCAACGGGCTCCTACGAGCAGTACTTC.

The J gene is TRBJ2-3, the V gene TRBV27; 8 nucleotides line up with TRBD2. This CDR3 has 14 amino acids. CDR1 and CDR2 (germline): MNHEY, SMNVEV (reference sequence). Losses at the gene ends were 2 bases for V and 13 bases for J; bases not matched to a gene: 11. This CDR3 is CASSLTAGVFLEYF. The CDR3 bases are TGTGCCAGCAGTTTAACAGCGGGGGTGTTCTTAGAGTATTTT.